This T cell receptor beta chain was sequenced in a study of T cell repertoires in cytomegalovirus infection. Study-level background: TCR beta signatures that were public indicated CMV infection and matching HLA type.

V lost 3 bases and J 7 bases, leaving 4 bases between the germline ends. The CDR3 totals 11 residues. Germline-derived CDR1 and CDR2 are MNHNS and SASEGT. TCRdb passed the reads through MiXCR, listing each CDR3 protein once. Of 150,000 to 200,000 distinct CDR3 sequences listed, around 14% are singletons. This clonotype has more than one count but fewer than ten. The receptor's source is a human donor in good health (CMV status not recorded). Some clones in this sample may be carry-over from other donors' samples. The sequenced material came from PBMCs. V usage is TRBV6-1 and J usage is TRBJ1-5, with D uncertain. In DNA form, the CDR3 reads TGTGCCAGCAGTGATCCCCAGCCCCAGCATTTT. Its translation: CASSDPQPQHF.